These 19 T cell receptor beta chains were sequenced from one sample in a study of regulatory T cells in long-lasting Graves disease. The time point denotes: newly diagnosed GD, antithyroid drugs for less than 3 months. RNA from PBMCs was the source of the TCR library. CDR3-region Arm-PCR and iRepertoire HTBI primers produced the TCR beta libraries. TCRdb passed the multiplex PCR reads through MiXCR, listing each CDR3 protein once. The table has approximately 470,000 distinct CDR3 sequences, around 15% seen once; the top ten hold over 9%. This sample also appeared in a second study, on T cells in Graves' hyperthyroidism and ophthalmopathy.

The sequencing here drew on peripheral blood mononuclear cells (PBMCs), taken at new diagnosis, from a patient treated with antithyroid drugs. The receptor set was obtained from a man aged 35-49 years with Graves disease.

The gene calls are TRBV6-5 and TRBJ1-1, with D perhaps matching TRBD1 (5 bases). Germline CDR1 is MNHEY and CDR2 is SVGAGI. The ends were cut back, 4 bases at V and 1 base at J, with 13 bases in the middle. The length of the CDR3 is 15 residues. The CDR3: CASSWKHQGNTEAFF. Written as DNA, the CDR3 is TGTGCCAGCAGTTGGAAACATCAGGGGAACACTGAAGCTTTCTTT.

The chain links TRBV25-1 to TRBJ1-2, with 7 nucleotides matching TRBD1. The germline V gene encodes CDR1 MGHDK and CDR2 SYGVNS. The CDR3 is made up of 14 amino acids. J gave up 5 bases and V 8 bases, and 11 bases lay outside the gene matches. The CDR3 sequence is CASRKIGQAYGYTF. The DNA of the CDR3 is TGTGCCAGCCGTAAAATTGGACAGGCGTATGGCTACACCTTC.

This clonotype was detected only a few times. The chain recombines TRBV5-1 with TRBJ2-5; the match to TRBD1 covers 9 bases. The J segment lost 0 bases and the V segment lost 4 bases, leaving 7 bases of the junction unmatched. The length of the CDR3 is 16 residues. Germline V CDR1 and CDR2: SGHRS, YFSETQ. DNA of the CDR3: TGCGCCAGCAGCCGTAGGACAGGGGCCTACCAAGAGACCCAGTACTTC. Encoded protein: CASSRRTGAYQETQYF. Full variable domain (remainder filled in from reference TRBV5-1 and TRBJ2-5): KAGVTQTPRYLIKTRGQQVTLSCSPISGHRSVSWYQQTPGQGLQFLFEYFSETQRNKGNFPGRFSGRQFSNSRSEMNVSTLELGDSALYLCASSRRTGAYQETQYFGPGTRLLVL.

This clonotype was detected many times. The J gene is TRBJ2-7, the V gene TRBV28, with 8 nucleotides matching TRBD1. This CDR3 is built from 13 residues. The V segment lost 6 bases and the J segment 4 bases; nucleotides outside the gene matches: 5. Germline CDR1 MDHEN, CDR2 SYDVKM. CDR3 DNA: TGTGCCAGCAGGAAGGGACAGGTATACGAGCAGTACTTC. Translation: CASRKGQVYEQYF.

This clonotype was seen a few times. V is TRBV29-1 and J is TRBJ2-7; 10 bases align to TRBD2. The V and J ends lost 0 bases and 4 bases, in that order; junction bases with no gene match: 9. Germline V gene data show CDR1 as SQVTM and CDR2 as ANQGSEA. The CDR3 has 16 amino acids. CDR3 bases: TGCAGCGTTGAAGATGGAGCGGGAGGGCCTGGGTACGAGCAGTACTTC. Its protein product is CSVEDGAGGPGYEQYF.

This clonotype was observed a few times. This chain connects TRBV12-3 or TRBV12-4 to TRBJ2-2, with D perhaps assigned TRBD1 or TRBD2 (5 bases each). The V and J ends lost 6 bases and 5 bases respectively, with 16 bases between them. The CDR3 has 15 residues. DNA of the CDR3: TGTGCCAGCAGGATTACTAGGCAGGGTACCGGGGAGCTGTTTTTT. Amino acid sequence: CASRITRQGTGELFF.

This clonotype was detected many times. The genes are TRBV20-1 and TRBJ1-5; D call uncertain. CDR1 and CDR2 from the germline V gene are DFQATT and SNEGSKA (reference sequence). The CDR3 loop spans 13 amino acids. V shed 4 bases and J shed 0 bases, with 7 bases lying between them. CDR3 sequence: CSAIQTSNQPQHF. In DNA form, the CDR3 reads TGCAGTGCTATACAGACTAGCAATCAGCCCCAGCATTTT.

V gene TRBV11-3 combines with J gene TRBJ2-1; D gene unclear. Germline assignment: CDR1 SGHNT and CDR2 YENEEA. The length of the CDR3 is 15 residues. V lost 3 bases and J lost 2, with 11 bases in between. CDR3 DNA: TGTGCCAGCAGCTTGCAGGATTCGCCCTACAATGAGCAGTTCTTC. It yields the protein CASSLQDSPYNEQFF. Supplemented by reference TRBV11-3 and TRBJ2-1, the full variable domain reads EAGVVQSPRYKIIEKKQPVAFWCNPISGHNTLYWYLQNLGQGPELLIRYENEEAVDDSQLPKDRFSAERLKGVDSTLKIQPAELGDSAVYLCASSLQDSPYNEQFFGPGTRLTVL.

The J gene is TRBJ1-1, the V gene TRBV25-1; 8 bases agree with TRBD1. The CDR3 covers 13 residues. V dropped 4 bases and J dropped 11; count of bases not matched to a gene: 9. Germline assignment: CDR1 MGHDK and CDR2 SYGVNS. In DNA form, the CDR3 reads TGTGCCAGCAGTGGCGGACAGGGAGTGTTGGCTTTCTTT. Its protein product is CASSGGQGVLAFF.

This clonotype is a singleton in its sample. The J gene is TRBJ1-5, the V gene TRBV28, with TRBD1 identical over 9 bases. J was trimmed by 7 bases and V by 1 base; bases with no gene match: 11. The CDR3 sequence is 17 residues long. CDR1 is MDHEN and CDR2 is SYDVKM in the germline V gene. CDR3 DNA: TGTGCCAGCAGTTTATCTCCGGGACAGGGAAACGGACAGCCCCAGCATTTT. Translation: CASSLSPGQGNGQPQHF.

This clonotype was counted many times. The chain joins TRBV3-1 to TRBJ2-5; no clear D gene. Deletions cut 3 bases from V and 0 bases from J, with 5 bases between. The CDR3 runs to 13 residues. Germline assignment: CDR1 LGHDT and CDR2 YNNKEL (reference sequence). The CDR3 spells CASSQPYQETQYF. The CDR3 nucleotides read TGTGCCAGCAGCCAGCCGTACCAAGAGACCCAGTACTTC.

The chain joins TRBV6-2 or TRBV6-3 to TRBJ2-2; 11 bases agree with TRBD2. The CDR3 spans 17 residues. After removal of 6 bases from V and 2 bases from J, the junction contained 8 bases not matched to a gene. CDR1 MNHEY and CDR2 SVGEGT come from the germline V gene. The CDR3 reads CASSPQLAGENTGELFF. CDR3 sequence (DNA): TGTGCCAGCAGCCCCCAACTAGCGGGAGAAAACACCGGGGAGCTGTTTTTT.

This clonotype has more than one count but fewer than ten. This chain links TRBV6-5 with TRBJ2-7, with 9 positions matching TRBD1. V shed 0 bases, J shed 4 bases, and the junction held 4 bases outside the gene matches. The CDR3 totals 15 residues. CDR1 is MNHEY, CDR2 SVGAGI, per germline. The DNA of the CDR3 is TGTGCCAGCAGTTACTCGATGGGACAGGGTTACGAGCAGTACTTC. Translation gives CASSYSMGQGYEQYF.

This clonotype is medium-sized by share. The rearrangement joins TRBV12-3 or TRBV12-4 to TRBJ2-1, with 9 bases lining up with TRBD1. The CDR3 runs to 15 residues. Trimming took 7 bases from V and 3 from J; bases not matched to a gene: 7. The CDR3: CASNAQGASYNEQFF. The CDR3 DNA sequence: TGTGCCAGCAACGCACAGGGGGCTAGCTACAATGAGCAGTTCTTC.

This clonotype has ten or more counts. The rearrangement joins TRBV11-2 to TRBJ2-7; D gene ambiguous. From germline, CDR1 is SGHAT and CDR2 FQNNGV. CDR3 size: 12 residues. The V gene lost 4 bases and the J gene lost 5 bases, with 9 bases spanning the gap. The CDR3 DNA is TGTGCCAGCAGCTCACAAATAAACGAGCAGTACTTC. The encoded protein is CASSSQINEQYF.

This clonotype was counted a few times. This sequence joins TRBV5-4 and TRBJ2-7; perhaps D is TRBD1 or TRBD2 (5 bases each). This CDR3 spans 15 amino acids. Trimming pared 0 bases from V and 2 bases from J, leaving 12 bases between. Germline V lookup: CDR1 SGHNT, CDR2 YYREEE (reference sequence). The CDR3 is CASSLGGTNPYEQYF. For the CDR3, the DNA is TGTGCCAGCAGCTTGGGGGGGACCAACCCCTACGAGCAGTACTTC.

V gene TRBV9 combines with J gene TRBJ2-3, with 9 bases aligning to TRBD1. The CDR3 totals 15 residues. Looked up from germline, CDR1 is SGDLS and CDR2 is YYNGEE. V lost 3 bases and J lost 5; bases outside the gene matches: 7. In nucleotides, the CDR3 is TGTGCCAGCAGCGGCCGGGACAGGGTGGTAGATACGCAGTATTTT. It translates to CASSGRDRVVDTQYF. The entire variable domain, with the rest obtained from reference TRBV9 and TRBJ2-3, is as follows: DSGVTQTPKHLITATGQRVTLRCSPRSGDLSVYWYQQSLDQGLQFLIQYYNGEERAKGNILERFSAQQFPDLHSELNLSSLELGDSALYFCASSGRDRVVDTQYFGPGTRLTVL.

This clonotype has ten or more counts. The chain is built from TRBV3-1 and TRBJ2-1; no reliable D call. The V end was cut by 4 bases, the J end by 5 bases, with 6 bases between. The germline CDR1 and CDR2 sequences are LGHDT and YNNKEL (reference sequence). The CDR3 runs to 12 residues. The CDR3 spells CASSPLDNEQFF. For the CDR3, the DNA is TGTGCCAGCAGCCCTCTAGACAATGAGCAGTTCTTC.

The chain recombines TRBV5-6 with TRBJ1-1, with D possibly being TRBD1 (5 bases). The V gene's germline CDR1 is SGHDT and CDR2 YYEEEE. Trimming left V 4 bases short and J 3 bases short, with 13 bases between. This CDR3 region has 14 residues. The CDR3 DNA reads as TGTGCCAGCAGCGGGGACCTTGGGTACACTGAAGCTTTCTTT. This codes for CASSGDLGYTEAFF.